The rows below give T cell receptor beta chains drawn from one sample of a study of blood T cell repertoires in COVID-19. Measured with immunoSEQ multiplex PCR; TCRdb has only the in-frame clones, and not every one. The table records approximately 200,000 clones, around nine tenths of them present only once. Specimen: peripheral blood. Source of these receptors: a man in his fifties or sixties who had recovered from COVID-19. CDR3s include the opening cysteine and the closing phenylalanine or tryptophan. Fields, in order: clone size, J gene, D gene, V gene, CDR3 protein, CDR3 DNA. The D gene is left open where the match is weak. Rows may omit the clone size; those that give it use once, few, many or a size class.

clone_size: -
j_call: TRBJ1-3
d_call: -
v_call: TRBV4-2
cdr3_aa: CASSQGAGDSGNTIYF
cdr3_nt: TGTGCCAGCAGCCAAGGAGCGGGGGACTCTGGAAACACCATATATTTT

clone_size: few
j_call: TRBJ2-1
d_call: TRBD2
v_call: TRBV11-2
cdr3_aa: CASSYKREVTFFEQFF
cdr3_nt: TGTGCCAGCAGCTACAAGCGGGAGGTAACGTTCTTTGAGCAGTTCTTC

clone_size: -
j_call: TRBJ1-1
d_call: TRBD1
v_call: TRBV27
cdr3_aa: CASSSFDRARAFF
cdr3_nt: TGTGCCAGCAGTTCATTCGACAGGGCCAGAGCTTTCTTT

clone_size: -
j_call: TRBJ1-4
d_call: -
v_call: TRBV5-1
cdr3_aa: CASSLVGGGNEKLFF
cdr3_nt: TGCGCCAGCAGCTTGGTTGGCGGAGGTAATGAAAAACTGTTTTTT

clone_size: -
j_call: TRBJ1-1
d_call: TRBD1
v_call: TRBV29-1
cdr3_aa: CSVDAGDRKNLNTEAFF
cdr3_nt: TGCAGCGTTGATGCAGGGGACAGAAAGAACTTGAACACTGAAGCTTTCTTT

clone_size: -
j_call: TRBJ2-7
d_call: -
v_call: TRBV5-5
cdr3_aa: CASSLPSRSYEQYF
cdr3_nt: TGTGCCAGCAGCTTGCCGAGCAGGTCCTACGAGCAGTACTTC

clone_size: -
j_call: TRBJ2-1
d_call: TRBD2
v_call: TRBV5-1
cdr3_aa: CASSSGTSSYNEQFF
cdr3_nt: TGCGCCAGCAGCTCCGGGACTAGCTCCTACAATGAGCAGTTCTTC

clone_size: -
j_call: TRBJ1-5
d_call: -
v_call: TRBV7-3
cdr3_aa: CASSLGGAGQPQHF
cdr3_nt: TGTGCCAGCAGCTTAGGAGGGGCGGGTCAGCCCCAGCATTTT

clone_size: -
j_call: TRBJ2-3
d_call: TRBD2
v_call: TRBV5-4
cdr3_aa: CASSPGGGTYTDTQYF
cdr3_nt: TGTGCCAGCAGCCCTGGGGGAGGGACTTACACAGATACGCAGTATTTT

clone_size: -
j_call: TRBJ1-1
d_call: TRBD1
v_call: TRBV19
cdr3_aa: CASSIVGTVNTEAFF
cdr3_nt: TGTGCCAGTAGTATAGTCGGGACAGTTAACACTGAAGCTTTCTTT

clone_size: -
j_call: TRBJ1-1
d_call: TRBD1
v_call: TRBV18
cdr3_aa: CASTYPGGEAFF
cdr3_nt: TGTGCCAGCACCTACCCAGGGGGTGAAGCTTTCTTT

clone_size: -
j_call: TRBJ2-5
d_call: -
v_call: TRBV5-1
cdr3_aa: CASSLGAGTQETQYF
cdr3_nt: TGCGCCAGCAGCTTGGGTGCGGGAACACAAGAGACCCAGTACTTC

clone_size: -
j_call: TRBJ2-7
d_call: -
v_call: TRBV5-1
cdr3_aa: CASSLSASGFEQYF
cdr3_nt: TGCGCCAGCAGCTTGTCGGCTTCCGGGTTCGAGCAGTACTTC

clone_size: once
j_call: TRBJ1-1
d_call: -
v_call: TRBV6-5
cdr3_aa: CASTPRAAGGTEAFF
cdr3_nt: TGTGCCAGCACCCCCCGGGCCGCGGGGGGAACTGAAGCTTTCTTT

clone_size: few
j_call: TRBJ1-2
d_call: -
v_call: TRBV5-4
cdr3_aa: CASSAGRRVEDYGYTF
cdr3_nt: TGTGCCAGCAGCGCCGGACGGAGGGTTGAAGACTATGGCTACACCTTC

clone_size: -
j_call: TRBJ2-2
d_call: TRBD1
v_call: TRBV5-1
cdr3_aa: CASSTDGTGQFFANTGELFF
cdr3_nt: TGCGCCAGCAGCACCGACGGGACAGGGCAATTCTTCGCGAACACCGGGGAGCTGTTTTTT

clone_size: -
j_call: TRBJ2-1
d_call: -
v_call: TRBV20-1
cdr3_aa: CSASYVAGQFF
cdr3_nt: TGCAGTGCTAGTTATGTCGCGGGGCAGTTCTTC

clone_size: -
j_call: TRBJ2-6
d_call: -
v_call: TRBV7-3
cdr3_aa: CASSLTGHPGPGANVLTF
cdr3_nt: TGTGCCAGCAGCTTAACGGGACACCCAGGCCCTGGGGCCAACGTCCTGACTTTC

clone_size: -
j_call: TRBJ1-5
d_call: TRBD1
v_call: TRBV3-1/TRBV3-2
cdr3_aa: CASSPGQGNQPQHF
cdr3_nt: TGTGCCAGCAGCCCGGGACAGGGGAATCAGCCCCAGCATTTT

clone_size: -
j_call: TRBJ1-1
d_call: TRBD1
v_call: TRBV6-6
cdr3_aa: CASSTGLQGANTEAFF
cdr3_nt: TGTGCCAGCAGTACCGGATTACAGGGGGCGAACACTGAAGCTTTCTTT

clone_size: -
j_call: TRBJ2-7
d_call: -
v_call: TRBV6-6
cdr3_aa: CASASLGSSAYEQYF
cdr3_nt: TGTGCCAGCGCGTCCCTGGGTAGTAGCGCCTACGAGCAGTACTTC

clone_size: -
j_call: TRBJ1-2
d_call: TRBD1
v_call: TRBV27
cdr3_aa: CASRLKGQGVEANYGYTF
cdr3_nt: TGTGCCAGCAGGTTAAAGGGACAGGGCGTTGAAGCTAACTATGGCTACACCTTC

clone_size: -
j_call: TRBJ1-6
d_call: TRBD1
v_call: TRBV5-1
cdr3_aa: CASSSTGGAELSLHF
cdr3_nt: TGCGCCAGCAGCTCGACAGGGGGCGCGGAGCTATCCCTCCACTTT

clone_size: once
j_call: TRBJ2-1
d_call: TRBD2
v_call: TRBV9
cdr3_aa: CASSVASSGGNEQFF
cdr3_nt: TGTGCCAGCAGCGTAGCTTCTAGCGGGGGCAATGAGCAGTTCTTC

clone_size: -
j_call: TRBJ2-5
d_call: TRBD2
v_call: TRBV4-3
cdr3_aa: CASSLSGGALPETQYF
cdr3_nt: TGCGCCAGCAGCCTGAGCGGGGGGGCCCTTCCAGAGACCCAGTACTTC

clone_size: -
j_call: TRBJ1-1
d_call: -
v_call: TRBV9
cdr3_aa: CASSPWTANTEAFF
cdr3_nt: TGTGCCAGCAGCCCCTGGACAGCGAACACTGAAGCTTTCTTT

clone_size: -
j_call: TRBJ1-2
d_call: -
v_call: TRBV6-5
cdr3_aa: CASIKPPYGYTF
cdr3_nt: TGTGCCAGCATTAAGCCGCCCTATGGCTACACCTTC

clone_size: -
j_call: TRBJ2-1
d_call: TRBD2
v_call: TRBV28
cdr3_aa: CASSYGGAQYNEQFF
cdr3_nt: TGTGCCAGCAGTTACGGGGGGGCTCAGTACAATGAGCAGTTCTTC

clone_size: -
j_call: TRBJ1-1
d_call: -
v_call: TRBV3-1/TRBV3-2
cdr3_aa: CASSQGRGGNTEAFF
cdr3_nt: TGTGCCAGCAGCCAAGGTCGAGGGGGAAACACTGAAGCTTTCTTT

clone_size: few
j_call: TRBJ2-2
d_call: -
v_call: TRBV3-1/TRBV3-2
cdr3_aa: CASSLNGASTGELFF
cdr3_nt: TGTGCCAGCAGCCTGAATGGGGCATCTACCGGGGAGCTGTTTTTT

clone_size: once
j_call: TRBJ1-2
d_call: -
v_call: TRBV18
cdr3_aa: CASSPRSRGVNGYTF
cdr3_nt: TGTGCCAGCTCACCCCGGTCCAGGGGAGTAAATGGCTACACCTTC

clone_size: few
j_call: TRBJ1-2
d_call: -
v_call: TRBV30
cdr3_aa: CAWSEAGYGYTF
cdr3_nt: TGTGCCTGGAGTGAGGCAGGCTATGGCTACACCTTC